A single sample is the source of the 15 T cell receptor beta chains below, sequenced in a study of neoadjuvant nivolumab and ipilimumab in lung cancer. Using immunoSEQ multiplex PCR, the repertoire was profiled, and TCRdb retains in-frame clones only, with some absent. Altogether 25,000 to 30,000 clones are present, about 75% being singletons, with the ten largest covering about 18%. The input for sequencing was tumor tissue, taken after neoadjuvant nivolumab, alone or with ipilimumab, at or shortly before surgery. The source of these receptors is an adult with non-small cell lung cancer.

The V gene is TRBV20-1, the J gene TRBJ1-1; D perhaps matches TRBD1 (5 bases). The germline V gene encodes CDR1 DFQATT and CDR2 SNEGSKA (reference sequence). V was pared by 3 bases and J by 11 bases, with 13 bases between. The CDR3 spans 11 residues. The CDR3 reads CSASGQGDAFF. The CDR3 DNA reads TGCAGTGCTAGTGGGCAGGGTGACGCTTTCTTT.

The rearrangement uses TRBV30 and TRBJ1-2, with D possibly matching TRBD1 (5 bases). The germline V and J ends were trimmed by 0 bases and 7 bases, with 15 bases remaining between them. Per the germline V gene, CDR1 is GTSNPN and CDR2 is SVGIG (reference sequence). The CDR3 has 14 residues. The CDR3 is CAWSVRFGTSGYTF. CDR3 nucleotides: TGTGCCTGGAGTGTACGATTCGGGACCTCTGGCTACACCTTC.

This clone was seen just once. CDR3 residues: CASSIIYSTEAFF. DNA of the CDR3: TGTGCCAGCAGCATAATATATAGCACTGAAGCTTTCTTT. This chain uses TRBV5-4 with TRBJ1-1; D gene uncertain. The CDR3 consists of 13 residues. Germline V gives CDR1 SGHNT, CDR2 YYREEE (reference sequence). The V gene lost 4 bases and the J gene lost 4 bases, with 11 bases spanning the gap.

In its sample, this clone was seen once. The genes are TRBV11-2 and TRBJ1-1, with a tentative D call TRBD1 (5 bases). The V end lost 1 base, the J end lost 3 bases, and 9 bases lay between the germline ends. From germline, CDR1 is SGHAT and CDR2 FQNNGV. This CDR3 contains 14 residues. CDR3 residues: CASSLVGGYTEAFF. The CDR3 DNA reads TGTGCCAGCAGCTTAGTCGGGGGGTACACTGAAGCTTTCTTT.

J is TRBJ1-1 and V is TRBV29-1; 7 bases map to TRBD1. CDR1 and CDR2 from the germline V gene are SQVTM and ANQGSEA. The ends lost 1 base at V and 3 bases at J; junction bases unmatched: 8. The CDR3 has 15 amino acids. Written as DNA, the CDR3 is TGCAGCGTTGAAGGGGGCAGGGGGAGAGACACTGAAGCTTTCTTT. Translating gives CSVEGGRGRDTEAFF.

Only a few counts were recorded for this clone. This sequence joins TRBV29-1 and TRBJ2-1; perhaps TRBD2 as D (7 bases). With 5 bases removed from V and 3 bases from J, the gap between germline ends came to 11 bases. The length of the CDR3 is 13 residues. Looked up from germline, CDR1 is SQVTM and CDR2 is ANQGSEA. The CDR3 loop is CSVRGASYNEQFF. In DNA form, the CDR3 reads TGCAGCGTTCGGGGGGCCAGCTACAATGAGCAGTTCTTC.

J is TRBJ2-1 and V is TRBV18; D is ambiguous. The V and J ends lost 4 bases and 11 bases respectively, with 18 bases between them. The CDR3 spans 14 residues. Germline CDR1 reads KGHSH; CDR2 reads LQKENI. CDR3 DNA: TGTGCCAGCTCACAGCAGCGCCAAAATTGGAAGCAGTTCTTC. It specifies CASSQQRQNWKQFF.

The chain carries TRBV11-2 and TRBJ1-1, with D unresolved. The V gene lost 0 bases and the J gene lost 0 bases, with 17 bases spanning the gap. The CDR3 is 18 amino acids. CDR1 is SGHAT and CDR2 is FQNNGV in the germline V gene. This CDR3 reads CASSLDYGRRSMNTEAFF. In DNA, the CDR3 is TGTGCCAGCAGCTTAGATTACGGGCGACGCAGCATGAACACTGAAGCTTTCTTT. Complete variable domain (other parts from reference TRBV11-2 and TRBJ1-1): EAGVAQSPRYKIIEKRQSVAFWCNPISGHATLYWYQQILGQGPKLLIQFQNNGVVDDSQLPKDRFSAERLKGVDSTLKIQPAKLEDSAVYLCASSLDYGRRSMNTEAFFGQGTRLTVV.

The chain couples TRBV14 to TRBJ2-1, with 9 bases matching TRBD2. With V trimmed by 4 bases and J by 4 bases, 5 bases remained unmatched. The CDR3 runs 15 residues. CDR1 is SGHDN and CDR2 is FVKESK in the germline V gene. DNA for the CDR3: TGTGCCAGCAGCCGCGGGAGGGGCCCGTACAATGAGCAGTTCTTC. Its protein product is CASSRGRGPYNEQFF.

The V gene is TRBV30, the J gene TRBJ2-5; D possibly corresponds to TRBD2 (7 bases). V gave up 0 bases and J gave up 7 bases, with 12 bases separating them. The CDR3 has 13 amino acids. From germline, CDR1 is GTSNPN and CDR2 SVGIG (reference sequence). Here the CDR3 reads CAWSVYREGTQYF. The CDR3 DNA is TGTGCCTGGAGTGTGTACAGGGAGGGGACCCAGTACTTC. The full variable domain, completed using reference TRBV30 and TRBJ2-5, is SQTIHQWPATLVQPVGSPLSLECTVEGTSNPNLYWYRQAAGRGLQLLFYSVGIGQISSEVPQNLSASRPQDRQFILSSKKLLLSDSGFYLCAWSVYREGTQYFGPGTRLLVL.

The chain employs TRBV11-3 and TRBJ2-7, with 7 bases fitting TRBD1. V shed 3 bases, J shed 2 bases, and the junction held 1 base outside the gene matches. The CDR3 is 13 residues long. CDR1 and CDR2 from the germline V gene are SGHNT and YENEEA. The CDR3 loop is CASSLDRTYEQYF. In nucleotides, the CDR3 is TGTGCCAGCAGCTTGGACAGGACCTACGAGCAGTACTTC.

The CDR3 sequence: CASSYRDSPLHF. CDR3 nucleotide sequence: TGTGCCAGCAGTTACAGGGATTCACCCCTCCACTTT. The V and J genes are TRBV2 and TRBJ1-6; tentative D call: TRBD1 (6 bases). Trimming stripped 5 bases from V and 8 bases from J, with 7 bases between. This CDR3 has 12 amino acids. In germline, CDR1 is SNHLY, CDR2 FYNNEI.

CDR3 nucleotides: TGTGCCAGCAGGTCCCCGGGCAGTCATAATTCACCCCTCCACTTT. This codes for CASRSPGSHNSPLHF. V usage is TRBV6-6 and J usage is TRBJ1-6, with unresolved D. CDR3 length equals 15 residues. Per the germline V gene, CDR1 is MNHNY and CDR2 is SVGAGI (reference sequence). Between the trimmed V and J ends, which lost 6 bases and 5 bases, there was a span of 14 bases.

The chain carries TRBV18 and TRBJ2-5, with a possible D match to TRBD2 (5 bases). This CDR3 contains 18 residues. The germline gives CDR1 KGHSH, CDR2 LQKENI. With 0 bases removed from V and 4 bases from J, the gap between germline ends came to 21 bases. The chain's CDR3 is CASSPPSMHGLRGETQYF. The CDR3 DNA reads as TGTGCCAGCTCACCACCCAGCATGCACGGCCTCCGGGGAGAGACCCAGTACTTC.

This rearrangement joins TRBV7-2 to TRBJ2-1, with 10 bases aligning to TRBD1. Trimming cost V 1 base and J 7 bases; bases outside gene matches: 4. CDR1 is SGHTA and CDR2 is FQGNSA in the germline V gene. The CDR3 consists of 15 residues. The CDR3 reads CASSLGQGARNEQFF. CDR3 DNA sequence: TGTGCCAGCAGCTTAGGACAGGGGGCTCGGAATGAGCAGTTCTTC.